This T cell receptor beta chain was obtained from a study of Ad26.COV2.S vaccination and SARS-CoV-2 variants. The overall study: The donor belonged to the COV1001 Ad26.COV2.S trial arm. Dosing was one shot or two shots 56 days apart.

Using immunoSEQ multiplex PCR, the repertoire was profiled, and TCRdb retains in-frame clones only, with some absent. Among about 370,000 clones listed, roughly nine tenths were seen once. The CDR3 consists of 15 residues. The V and J ends lost 5 bases and 5 bases, in that order; junction bases with no gene match: 7. In germline, CDR1 is MDHEN, CDR2 SYDVKM. The treatment was: 19 received Ad26.COV2.S at low or high dose, single or two shots; about 5 received placebo; per-sample allocation not given. The samples were gathered on day 63 after the first injection of vaccine or placebo. The source material was peripheral blood, sampled in a trial of Ad26.COV2.S vaccine versus placebo. The chain uses TRBV28 and TRBJ2-2, with 8 positions matching TRBD1. The clonotype was recovered from a person aged 18-60 years who received the Ad26.COV2.S COVID-19 vaccine or a placebo. The CDR3 DNA follows: TGTGCCAGCAGTCCCTGGACAGGGAGGACCGGGGAGCTGTTTTTT. Protein product: CASSPWTGRTGELFF.